This T cell receptor beta chain was identified in a study of cytomegalovirus exposure and HLA in healthy donors. The CDR3 consists of 14 residues. The V gene lost 1 base and the J gene lost 12 bases, with 16 bases spanning the gap. Looked up from germline, CDR1 is SEHNR and CDR2 is FQNEAQ (reference sequence). The primer mix had 60 Vbeta and 13 Jbeta primers. TCRdb's table, derived via immunoSEQ multiplex PCR, lists solely in-frame clones and lacks some. The sample has roughly 190,000 clones. Input material: PBMCs. This receptor was taken from a woman younger than 35 in good health and CMV-seropositive. The chain uses TRBV7-9 and TRBJ2-1, with a possible D match to TRBD1 (8 bases). The DNA of the CDR3 is TGTGCCAGCAGCTTAGAAGTAAGCGGGACAGGGCAGTTCTTC. Its protein is CASSLEVSGTGQFF.